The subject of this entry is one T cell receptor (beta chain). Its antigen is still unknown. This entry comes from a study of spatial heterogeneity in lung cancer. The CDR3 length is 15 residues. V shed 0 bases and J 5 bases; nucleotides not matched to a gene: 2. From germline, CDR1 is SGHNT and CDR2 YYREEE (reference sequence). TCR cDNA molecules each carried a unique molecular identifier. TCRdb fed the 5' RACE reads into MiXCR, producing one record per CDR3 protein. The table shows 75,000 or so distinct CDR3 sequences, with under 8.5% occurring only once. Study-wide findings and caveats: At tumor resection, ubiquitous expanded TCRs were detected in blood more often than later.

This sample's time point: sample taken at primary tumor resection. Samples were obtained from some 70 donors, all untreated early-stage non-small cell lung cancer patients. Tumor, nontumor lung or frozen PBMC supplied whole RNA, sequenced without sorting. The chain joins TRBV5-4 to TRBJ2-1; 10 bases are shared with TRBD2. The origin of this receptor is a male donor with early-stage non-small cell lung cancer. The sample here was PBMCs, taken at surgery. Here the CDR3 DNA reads TGTGCCAGCAGCTTGGGGACTAGCGGCCACAATGAGCAGTTCTTC. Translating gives CASSLGTSGHNEQFF.